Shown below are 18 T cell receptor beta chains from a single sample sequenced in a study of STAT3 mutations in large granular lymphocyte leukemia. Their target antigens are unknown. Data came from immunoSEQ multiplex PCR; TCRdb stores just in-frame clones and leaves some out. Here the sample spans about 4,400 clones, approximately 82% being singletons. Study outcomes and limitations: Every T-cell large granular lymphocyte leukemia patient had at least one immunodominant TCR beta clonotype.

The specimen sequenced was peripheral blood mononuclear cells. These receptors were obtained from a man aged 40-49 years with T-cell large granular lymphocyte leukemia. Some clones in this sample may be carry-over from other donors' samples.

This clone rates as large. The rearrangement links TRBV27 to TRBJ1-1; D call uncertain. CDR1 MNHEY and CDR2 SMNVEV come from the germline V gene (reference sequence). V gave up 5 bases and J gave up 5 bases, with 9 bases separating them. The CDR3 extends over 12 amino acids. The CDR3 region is CASSLRRTEAFF. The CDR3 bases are TGTGCCAGCAGTCTTAGACGGACTGAAGCTTTCTTT.

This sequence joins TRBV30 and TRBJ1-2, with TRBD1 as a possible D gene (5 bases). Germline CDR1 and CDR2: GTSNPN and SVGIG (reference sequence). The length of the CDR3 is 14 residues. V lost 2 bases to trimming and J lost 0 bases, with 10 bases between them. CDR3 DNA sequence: TGTGCCTGGAGTCCTGGGGCTTCTAACTATGGCTACACCTTC. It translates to CAWSPGASNYGYTF.

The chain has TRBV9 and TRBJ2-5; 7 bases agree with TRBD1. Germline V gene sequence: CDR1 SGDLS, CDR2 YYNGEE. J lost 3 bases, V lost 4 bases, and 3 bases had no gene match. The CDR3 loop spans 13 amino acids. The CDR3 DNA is TGTGCCAGCAGCTTCGGGACAGAAGAGACCCAGTACTTC. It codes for CASSFGTEETQYF.

DNA for the CDR3: TGTGCCAGCAGTTCCTTGGGGGGGGGCCATGGCTACACCTTC. This encodes CASSSLGGGHGYTF. V usage is TRBV28 and J usage is TRBJ1-2; a possible D gene is TRBD1 (6 bases). CDR1 and CDR2 from the germline V gene are MDHEN and SYDVKM. V was pared by 4 bases and J by 6 bases, with 15 bases between. CDR3 length: 14 amino acids.

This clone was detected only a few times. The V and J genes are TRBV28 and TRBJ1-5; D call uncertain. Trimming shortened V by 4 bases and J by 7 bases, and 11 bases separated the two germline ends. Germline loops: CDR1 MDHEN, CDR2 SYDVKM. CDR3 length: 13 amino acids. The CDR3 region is CASSWVSNQPQHF. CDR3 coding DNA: TGTGCCAGCAGTTGGGTCTCCAACCAGCCCCAGCATTTT.

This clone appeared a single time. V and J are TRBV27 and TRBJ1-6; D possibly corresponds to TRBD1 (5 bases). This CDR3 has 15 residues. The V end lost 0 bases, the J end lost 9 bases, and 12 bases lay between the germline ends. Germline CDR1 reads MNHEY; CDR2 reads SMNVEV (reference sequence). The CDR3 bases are TGTGCCAGCAGTTTATCGATGGGGGGAGGTTCACCCCTCCACTTT. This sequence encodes CASSLSMGGGSPLHF.

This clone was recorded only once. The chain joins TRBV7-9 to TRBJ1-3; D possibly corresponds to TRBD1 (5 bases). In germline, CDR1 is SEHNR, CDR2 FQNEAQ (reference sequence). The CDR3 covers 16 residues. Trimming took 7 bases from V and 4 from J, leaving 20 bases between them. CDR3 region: CASTQLQGRLGNTIYF. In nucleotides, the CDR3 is TGTGCCAGCACTCAACTTCAGGGACGGTTAGGAAACACCATATATTTT. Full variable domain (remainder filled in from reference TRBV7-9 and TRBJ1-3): DTGVSQNPRHKITKRGQNVTFRCDPISEHNRLYWYRQTLGQGPEFLTYFQNEAQLEKSRLLSDRFSAERPKGSFSTLEIQRTEQGDSAMYLCASTQLQGRLGNTIYFGEGSWLTVV.

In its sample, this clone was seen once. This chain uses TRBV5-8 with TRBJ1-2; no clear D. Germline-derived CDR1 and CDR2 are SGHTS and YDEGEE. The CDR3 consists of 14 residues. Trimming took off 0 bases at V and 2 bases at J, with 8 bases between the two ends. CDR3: CASSLGSLNYGYTF. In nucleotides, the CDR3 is TGTGCCAGCAGCTTGGGGAGCCTAAACTATGGCTACACCTTC.

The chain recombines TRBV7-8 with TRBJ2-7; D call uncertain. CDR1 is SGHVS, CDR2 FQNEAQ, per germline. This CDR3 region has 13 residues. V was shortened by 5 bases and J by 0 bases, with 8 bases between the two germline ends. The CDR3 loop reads CASSPRASYEQYF. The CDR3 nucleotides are TGTGCCAGCAGCCCCCGGGCCTCCTACGAGCAGTACTTC.

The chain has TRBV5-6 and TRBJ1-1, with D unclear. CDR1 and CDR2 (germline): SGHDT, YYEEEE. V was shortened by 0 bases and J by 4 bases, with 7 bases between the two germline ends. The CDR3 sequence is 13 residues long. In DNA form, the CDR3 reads TGTGCCAGCAGCTTGGTGAGTGCCACTGAAGCTTTCTTT. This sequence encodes CASSLVSATEAFF.

The CDR3 nucleotides read TGTGCCAGCAGCTTGGCCGGGGACAGGGGGGTAGTGTACGGCTACACCTTC. Amino acids: CASSLAGDRGVVYGYTF. This rearrangement joins TRBV5-4 to TRBJ1-2; 11 bases fit TRBD1. V shed 0 bases, J shed 8 bases, and the junction held 12 bases outside the gene matches. The CDR3 totals 17 residues. CDR1 SGHNT and CDR2 YYREEE come from the germline V gene (reference sequence).

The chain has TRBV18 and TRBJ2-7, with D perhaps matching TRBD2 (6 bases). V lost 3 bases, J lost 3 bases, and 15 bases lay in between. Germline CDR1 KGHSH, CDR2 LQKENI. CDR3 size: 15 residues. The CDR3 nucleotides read TGTGCCAGCTCACCCCTGCGGGGAAGGGACTACGAGCAGTACTTC. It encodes CASSPLRGRDYEQYF.

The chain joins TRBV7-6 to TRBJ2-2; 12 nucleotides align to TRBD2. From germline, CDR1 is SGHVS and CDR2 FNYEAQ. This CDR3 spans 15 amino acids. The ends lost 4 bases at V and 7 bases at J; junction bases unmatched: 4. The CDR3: CASSSSGGAIGELFF. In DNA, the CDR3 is TGTGCCAGCAGCTCTAGCGGGGGGGCGATCGGGGAGCTGTTTTTT.

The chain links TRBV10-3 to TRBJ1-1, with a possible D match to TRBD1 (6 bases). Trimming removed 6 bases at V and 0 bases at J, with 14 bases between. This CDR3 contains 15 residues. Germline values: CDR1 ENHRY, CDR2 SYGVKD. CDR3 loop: CAISQGGGVNTEAFF. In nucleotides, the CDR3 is TGTGCCATCAGCCAGGGTGGGGGCGTGAACACTGAAGCTTTCTTT.

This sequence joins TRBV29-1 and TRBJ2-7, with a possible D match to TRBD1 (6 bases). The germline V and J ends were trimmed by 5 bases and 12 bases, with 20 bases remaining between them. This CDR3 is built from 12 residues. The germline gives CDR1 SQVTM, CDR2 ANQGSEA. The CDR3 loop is CSVTRQDTRLYF. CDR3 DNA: TGCAGCGTTACAAGACAGGATACCCGTTTGTACTTC.

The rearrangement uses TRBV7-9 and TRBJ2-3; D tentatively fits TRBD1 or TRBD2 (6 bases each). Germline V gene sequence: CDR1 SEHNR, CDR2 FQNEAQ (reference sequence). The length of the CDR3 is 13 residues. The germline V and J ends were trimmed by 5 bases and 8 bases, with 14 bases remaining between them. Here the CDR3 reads CASSPGAVGTQYF. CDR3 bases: TGTGCCAGCAGCCCGGGGGCGGTGGGTACGCAGTATTTT.

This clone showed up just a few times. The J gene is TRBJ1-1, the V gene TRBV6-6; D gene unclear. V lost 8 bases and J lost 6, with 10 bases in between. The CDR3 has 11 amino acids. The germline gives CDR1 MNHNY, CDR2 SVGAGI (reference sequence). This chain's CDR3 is CASLPEAEAFF. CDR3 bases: TGTGCCAGCCTCCCGGAGGCTGAAGCTTTCTTT.

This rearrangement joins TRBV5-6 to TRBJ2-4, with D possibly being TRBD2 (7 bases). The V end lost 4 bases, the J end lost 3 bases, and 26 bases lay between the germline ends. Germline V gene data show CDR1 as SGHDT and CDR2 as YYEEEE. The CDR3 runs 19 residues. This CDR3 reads CASSPPSSRGGAGKNIQYF. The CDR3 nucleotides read TGTGCCAGCAGCCCCCCAAGTTCGAGAGGGGGGGCCGGCAAAAACATTCAGTACTTC.